These 27 T cell receptor beta chains share one sample of origin, sequenced in a study of CD8+ T cells in alopecia areata (dated by TCRdb to between 2018 and 2020). The label giving this sample's time point can be read as: about four weeks on oral tofacitinib. The treatment or condition label, as the study defines it: oral pan-JAK inhibitor, 5-10 mg twice daily. Libraries came from the immunoSEQ multiplex PCR assay. To provide template for TCR sequencing, every sample had RNA extracted and reverse transcribed into cDNA. Sourced from immuneACCESS, this table was stored by TCRdb with only in-frame sequences that have V and J called. A share of the clones is absent; for the studies checked, an unresolved V gene accounts for under half, and the remainder has no known explanation. The sample table contains 110,000 to 150,000 clones; only one count was recorded for less than 70% of them. The ten most abundant clones make up more than 15% of the sample.

Sequencing was performed on CD8+ T cells sorted from blood, taken at week 4, from a patient treated with tofacitinib. These receptors came from a human donor with alopecia areata.

The chain recombines TRBV30 with TRBJ1-4; 7 positions agree with TRBD1. Germline CDR1 GTSNPN, CDR2 SVGIG (reference sequence). V was pared by 3 bases and J by 0 bases, with 4 bases of the junction left unmatched. This CDR3 is built from 15 residues. Written as DNA, the CDR3 is TGTGCCTGGAGACAGGGGAAGGCAACTAATGAAAAACTGTTTTTT. It translates to CAWRQGKATNEKLFF.

The chain recombines TRBV7-9 with TRBJ1-6; TRBD1 matches 7 bases. Germline V CDR1 and CDR2: SEHNR, FQNEAQ (reference sequence). Trimming took 5 bases from V and 8 from J; bases not matched to a gene: 3. This CDR3 is 13 amino acids long. The CDR3 region is CASSVTGDSPLHF. The CDR3 DNA follows: TGTGCCAGCAGCGTAACAGGGGATTCACCCCTCCACTTT.

The gene calls are TRBV12-5 and TRBJ1-6, with D maybe TRBD1 (5 bases). The CDR3 is 15 amino acids. V was shortened by 0 bases and J by 9 bases, with 12 bases between the two germline ends. Germline V gene lookup returns CDR1 LGHNT and CDR2 FRNRAP. The CDR3 here is CASGLVGTEFSPLHF. The CDR3 bases are TGTGCTAGTGGTTTGGTAGGGACGGAATTTTCACCCCTCCACTTT. The whole variable domain, remainder taken from reference TRBV12-5 and TRBJ1-6, is DARVTQTPRHKVTEMGQEVTMRCQPILGHNTVFWYRQTMMQGLELLAYFRNRAPLDDSGMPKDRFSAEMPDATLATLKIQPSEPRDSAVYFCASGLVGTEFSPLHFGNGTRLTVT.

This clone was counted ten times or more. The genes are TRBV5-1 and TRBJ1-1; no reliable D call. CDR1 and CDR2 from the germline V gene are SGHRS and YFSETQ. The CDR3 sequence is 15 residues long. Trimming shortened V by 1 base and J by 1 base, and 11 bases separated the two germline ends. The CDR3 DNA reads as TGCGCCAGCAGCTTGACGAGAGATGCGAACACTGAAGCTTTCTTT. As protein: CASSLTRDANTEAFF.

The rearrangement joins TRBV2 to TRBJ1-6; perhaps TRBD1 as D (5 bases). Germline lookup yields CDR1 SNHLY and CDR2 FYNNEI. Trimming left V 8 bases short and J 0 bases short, with 14 bases between. This CDR3 is 16 amino acids long. The CDR3 reads CASQFGADSYNSPLHF. CDR3 sequence (DNA): TGTGCCAGCCAATTTGGGGCGGACTCCTATAATTCACCCCTCCACTTT.

This chain uses TRBV19 with TRBJ2-1, with TRBD1 matching over 7 bases. Germline V CDR1 and CDR2: LNHDA, SQIVND (reference sequence). The CDR3 sequence is 16 residues long. J was trimmed by 4 bases and V by 5 bases; bases with no gene match: 11. This chain's CDR3 is CASSADRDQPYNEQFF. The CDR3, as DNA: TGTGCCAGTAGTGCCGACAGGGACCAACCTTACAATGAGCAGTTCTTC.

In its sample, this clone was seen a few times. This chain uses TRBV5-4 with TRBJ2-1; 9 positions agree with TRBD1. The length of the CDR3 is 15 residues. The V gene's germline CDR1 is SGHNT and CDR2 YYREEE (reference sequence). The trim removed 0 bases at V and 7 bases at J, leaving 5 bases unmatched. The CDR3 is CASSLGGTGRNEQFF. DNA of the CDR3: TGTGCCAGCAGCTTGGGAGGGACAGGGAGGAATGAGCAGTTCTTC.

The V and J genes are TRBV13 and TRBJ2-7, with 11 bases identical to TRBD1. With V trimmed by 6 bases and J by 6 bases, 1 base remained unmatched. This CDR3 has 12 amino acids. CDR1 and CDR2 (germline): PRHDT, FYEKMQ (reference sequence). CDR3 sequence: CASRGQGVEQYF. The CDR3 DNA reads TGTGCCAGCAGGGGACAGGGGGTCGAGCAGTACTTC.

This chain uses TRBV18 with TRBJ1-2; D not certain. Germline assignment: CDR1 KGHSH and CDR2 LQKENI. The CDR3 consists of 15 residues. Between the trimmed V and J ends, which lost 4 bases and 8 bases, there was a span of 20 bases. CDR3 loop: CASSRENRVPSGYTF. The CDR3 bases are TGTGCCAGCTCACGGGAGAACAGAGTCCCCTCCGGCTACACCTTC. The full variable domain, in which reference TRBV18 and TRBJ1-2 provide the parts outside the CDR3, is NAGVMQNPRHLVRRRGQEARLRCSPMKGHSHVYWYRQLPEEGLKFMVYLQKENIIDESGMPKERFSAEFPKEGPSILRIQQVVRGDSAAYFCASSRENRVPSGYTFGSGTRLTVV.

This rearrangement joins TRBV9 to TRBJ1-6, with a tentative D call TRBD1 (5 bases). The CDR3 runs to 12 residues. The V gene's germline CDR1 is SGDLS and CDR2 YYNGEE. V lost 0 bases to trimming and J lost 10 bases, with 5 bases between them. In DNA form, the CDR3 reads TGTGCCAGCAGCGTAGAGGGGTCACCCCTCCACTTT. It is translated as CASSVEGSPLHF.

V gene TRBV29-1 combines with J gene TRBJ1-1, with no clear D. Trimming shortened V by 5 bases and J by 1 base, and 8 bases separated the two germline ends. The CDR3 contains 12 residues. CDR1 and CDR2 (germline): SQVTM, ANQGSEA. CDR3 bases: TGCAGCGTTCAGACGGAGAACACTGAAGCTTTCTTT. This gives the protein CSVQTENTEAFF. The full variable domain, completed using reference TRBV29-1 and TRBJ1-1, is SAVISQKPSRDICQRGTSLTIQCQVDSQVTMMFWYRQQPGQSLTLIATANQGSEATYESGFVIDKFPISRPNLTFSTLTVSNMSPEDSSIYLCSVQTENTEAFFGQGTRLTVV.

The chain joins TRBV9 to TRBJ2-7, with D possibly being TRBD1 (6 bases). Trimming left V 3 bases short and J 2 bases short, with 12 bases between. The CDR3 is 14 amino acids. CDR1 and CDR2 (germline): SGDLS, YYNGEE. CDR3 protein: CASSGQVGTYEQYF. The CDR3 DNA is TGTGCCAGCAGCGGACAGGTGGGAACCTACGAGCAGTACTTC.

The gene calls are TRBV27 and TRBJ1-2; D not certain. Germline CDR1 and CDR2: MNHEY and SMNVEV (reference sequence). This CDR3 is 12 amino acids long. Trimming stripped 6 bases from V and 1 base from J, with 6 bases between. Written as DNA, the CDR3 is TGTGCCAGCAGGGGGTTTAACTATGGCTACACCTTC. It translates to CASRGFNYGYTF.

The chain links TRBV6-1 to TRBJ1-5; 9 nucleotides agree with TRBD1. V lost 6 bases and J lost 3; bases outside the gene matches: 6. From germline, CDR1 is MNHNS and CDR2 SASEGT. The CDR3 runs to 15 residues. The CDR3 reads CASSTGTGNNQPQHF. CDR3 bases: TGTGCCAGCAGCACCGGGACAGGGAACAATCAGCCCCAGCATTTT.

This chain joins TRBV4-1 and TRBJ2-5; D ambiguous. V lost 0 bases, J lost 2 bases, and 13 bases lay in between. There are 16 residues in the CDR3. The V gene's germline CDR1 is MGHRA and CDR2 YSYEKL. This CDR3 is CASSQDFAAEQETQYF. CDR3 DNA sequence: TGCGCCAGCAGCCAAGACTTTGCGGCAGAGCAAGAGACCCAGTACTTC.

The rearrangement joins TRBV2 to TRBJ1-2; TRBD1 is a possible D gene (6 bases). V was trimmed by 0 bases and J by 6 bases, leaving 23 bases between them. Germline V gene sequence: CDR1 SNHLY, CDR2 FYNNEI. The CDR3 is made up of 18 amino acids. The chain's CDR3 is CASSEAPTGSALFDGYTF. CDR3 DNA: TGTGCCAGCAGTGAAGCGCCGACAGGATCGGCATTATTCGATGGCTACACCTTC.

The V call is TRBV30, the J call TRBJ1-6; D unresolved. Germline CDR1 and CDR2: GTSNPN and SVGIG (reference sequence). This CDR3 comprises 14 residues. V was clipped by 0 bases and J by 6 bases, with 9 bases between them. The CDR3 spells CAWSVGEGNSPLHF. CDR3 bases: TGTGCCTGGAGTGTTGGGGAGGGTAATTCACCCCTCCACTTT.

The rearrangement uses TRBV15 and TRBJ1-5; D is perhaps TRBD1 (6 bases). The CDR3 is 15 amino acids. CDR1 and CDR2 from the germline V gene are LNHNV and YYDKDF (reference sequence). The V end was cut by 8 bases, the J end by 0 bases, with 14 bases between. CDR3 amino acids: CATRGGPFSNQPQHF. CDR3 coding DNA: TGTGCCACCCGCGGGGGCCCCTTTAGCAATCAGCCCCAGCATTTT.

CDR3 region: CASSLAQAIEQFF. CDR3 DNA: TGTGCCAGCAGCTTAGCGCAAGCTATTGAGCAGTTCTTC. The chain employs TRBV7-8 and TRBJ2-1; no reliable D call. Trimming removed 0 bases from V and 9 bases from J, with 9 bases in between. CDR1 SGHVS and CDR2 FQNEAQ come from the germline V gene. The CDR3 totals 13 residues.

The V call is TRBV15, the J call TRBJ2-5; D is possibly TRBD1 or TRBD2 (6 bases each). The CDR3 loop spans 14 amino acids. Germline values: CDR1 LNHNV, CDR2 YYDKDF (reference sequence). Trimming left V 4 bases short and J 5 bases short, with 14 bases between. CDR3 residues: CATSKSWGAETQYF. The CDR3, as DNA: TGTGCCACCAGCAAGTCGTGGGGGGCTGAGACCCAGTACTTC.

The chain uses TRBV27 and TRBJ2-1; 8 bases match TRBD2. With 11 bases clipped from V and 2 bases from J, the junction kept 5 bases outside the gene matches. Germline-derived CDR1 and CDR2 are MNHEY and SMNVEV (reference sequence). CDR3 size: 13 residues. The CDR3 bases are TGTGCCTCGGGGGGGGCGACCTACAATGAGCAGTTCTTC. Translated, it gives CASGGATYNEQFF.

The genes are TRBV30 and TRBJ1-5, with D unclear. CDR1 and CDR2 from the germline V gene are GTSNPN and SVGIG (reference sequence). V was shortened by 0 bases and J by 2 bases, with 14 bases between the two germline ends. The CDR3 covers 16 residues. The CDR3 loop is CAWSVGRGNRNQPQHF. The CDR3 DNA follows: TGTGCCTGGAGTGTGGGTCGGGGAAATCGCAATCAGCCCCAGCATTTT.

This clone was seen a few times. The chain joins TRBV2 to TRBJ1-3; tentatively, D is TRBD1 (5 bases). The CDR3 contains 16 residues. V gave up 1 base and J gave up 2 bases, with 12 bases separating them. Germline V CDR1 and CDR2: SNHLY, FYNNEI. CDR3 sequence reads: CASSEVIRVTGNTIYF. CDR3 DNA sequence: TGTGCCAGCAGTGAAGTGATCAGGGTCACTGGAAACACCATATATTTT. The entire variable domain, with the rest obtained from reference TRBV2 and TRBJ1-3, is as follows: EPEVTQTPSHQVTQMGQEVILRCVPISNHLYFYWYRQILGQKVEFLVSFYNNEISEKSEIFDDQFSVERPDGSNFTLKIRSTKLEDSAMYFCASSEVIRVTGNTIYFGEGSWLTVV.

A few counts support this clone. V gene TRBV4-2 combines with J gene TRBJ2-7, with D uncertain. CDR3 length: 14 residues. Trimming stripped 3 bases from V and 3 bases from J, with 12 bases between. Per the germline V gene, CDR1 is LGHNA and CDR2 is YNFKEQ. CDR3 residues: CASSQGLELYEQYF. CDR3 DNA: TGTGCCAGCAGCCAGGGCTTAGAACTCTACGAGCAGTACTTC.

The V gene is TRBV27, the J gene TRBJ1-6; a possible D gene is TRBD1 (6 bases). The germline V gene has CDR1 MNHEY and CDR2 SMNVEV (reference sequence). Trimming pared 10 bases from V and 9 bases from J, leaving 16 bases between. The CDR3 covers 13 residues. In DNA, the CDR3 is TGTGCCACCGGGCCACAGGGTTTTTCACCCCTCCACTTT. Translated, it gives CATGPQGFSPLHF.

This clone was observed a single time. V and J are TRBV19 and TRBJ1-5, with TRBD1 identical over 8 bases. V trimming: 6 bases; J trimming: 4 bases; junction bases outside the gene matches: 8. The CDR3 sequence is 15 residues long. Germline loops: CDR1 LNHDA, CDR2 SQIVND (reference sequence). This CDR3 is CASSPGQGGNQPQHF. The CDR3 DNA follows: TGTGCCAGTAGCCCCGGACAGGGAGGGAATCAGCCCCAGCATTTT.

This chain connects TRBV4-2 to TRBJ2-2, with D tentatively TRBD1 (7 bases). The germline V gene has CDR1 LGHNA and CDR2 YNFKEQ. The V end was cut by 0 bases, the J end by 3 bases, with 14 bases between. The CDR3 totals 17 residues. The CDR3 coding sequence is TGTGCCAGCAGCCAAGAACAGGGGCGGGACTACACCGGGGAGCTGTTTTTT. Protein: CASSQEQGRDYTGELFF.